This entry features one T cell receptor (beta chain) sequence. The assay was immunoSEQ multiplex PCR, and TCRdb's table has in-frame clones only and misses some. The repertoire holds 250,000 to 300,000 clones, with around 87% as singletons. The source of the sample is a study of Ad26.COV2.S vaccination and SARS-CoV-2 variants. Treatment indicated: some 20 received Ad26.COV2.S at low or high dose, single or two shots; 5 received placebo; per-sample allocation not given. Sampling took place 63 days after the first vaccine or placebo injection. The CDR3 length is 14 residues. Germline V lookup: CDR1 SGHNT, CDR2 YYREEE (reference sequence). With 1 base removed from V and 4 bases from J, the gap between germline ends came to 11 bases.

The chain uses TRBV5-4 and TRBJ2-5, with unresolved D. The receptor was isolated from a person aged 18-60 years who received the Ad26.COV2.S COVID-19 vaccine or a placebo. The sample in question was peripheral blood, obtained in a trial of Ad26.COV2.S vaccine versus placebo. The CDR3 coding sequence is TGTGCCAGCAGCTTGTCGAAAGGGTCAGAGACCCAGTACTTC. This codes for CASSLSKGSETQYF.